Listed below are T cell receptor beta chains from one sample, sequenced in a study of cytomegalovirus exposure and HLA in healthy donors. Libraries were prepared by immunoSEQ multiplex PCR; TCRdb keeps only in-frame clonotypes and omits some of them. The table has about 120,000 clones, about four fifths seen once. The material sequenced was PBMCs. Source of these receptors: a female donor in good health and CMV-seropositive. CDR3s include the opening cysteine and the closing phenylalanine or tryptophan. Fields, in order: D gene, clone size, J gene, V gene, CDR3 protein, CDR3 DNA. A D gene is named only where the DNA matches it firmly. Expanded clones are given a class, and other clones once, few, many or no size at all.

D: TRBD1
size: once
J: TRBJ1-5
V: TRBV10-3
CDR3: CAISEPGQGDQPQHF
DNA: TGTGCCATCAGTGAGCCCGGACAGGGCGATCAGCCCCAGCATTTT

D: TRBD2
size: -
J: TRBJ2-2
V: TRBV30
CDR3: CAWNRRGSGIAGELFF
DNA: TGTGCCTGGAATCGACGTGGTAGCGGGATAGCCGGGGAGCTGTTTTTT

D: TRBD1
size: -
J: TRBJ1-4
V: TRBV28
CDR3: CASSNEGANEKLFF
DNA: TGTGCCAGCAGTAACGAGGGGGCGAATGAAAAACTGTTTTTT

D: -
size: -
J: TRBJ1-1
V: TRBV14
CDR3: CASSQDLGQVNTEAFF
DNA: TGTGCCAGCAGCCAAGACTTGGGGCAAGTGAACACTGAAGCTTTCTTT

D: TRBD1
size: once
J: TRBJ2-7
V: TRBV28
CDR3: CASSPAGTGPYEQYF
DNA: TGTGCCAGCAGTCCTGCCGGGACAGGGCCCTACGAGCAGTACTTC

D: -
size: -
J: TRBJ2-7
V: TRBV5-1
CDR3: CASSLGGSQGSEQYF
DNA: TGCGCCAGCAGCTTGGGGGGCTCCCAGGGTAGCGAGCAGTACTTC

D: -
size: -
J: TRBJ2-1
V: TRBV2
CDR3: CATSAGPLFNEQFF
DNA: TGTGCCACCTCTGCGGGCCCCCTCTTCAATGAGCAGTTCTTC

D: -
size: -
J: TRBJ2-5
V: TRBV18
CDR3: CASSPGSQETQYF
DNA: TGTGCCAGCTCACCTGGCAGCCAAGAGACCCAGTACTTC

D: TRBD1
size: few
J: TRBJ2-5
V: TRBV7-9
CDR3: CASSPRGPETQYF
DNA: TGTGCCAGCAGCCCCAGGGGGCCAGAGACCCAGTACTTC

D: -
size: -
J: TRBJ2-5
V: TRBV18
CDR3: CASSPPRGETQYF
DNA: TGTGCCAGCTCACCACCACGGGGGGAGACCCAGTACTTC

D: -
size: few
J: TRBJ1-5
V: TRBV6-5
CDR3: CASSRQGSNQPQHF
DNA: TGTGCCAGCTCCAGGCAGGGAAGCAATCAGCCCCAGCATTTT

D: -
size: -
J: TRBJ1-2
V: TRBV28
CDR3: CASSSQRGAYYGYTF
DNA: TGTGCCAGCAGTTCCCAACGGGGGGCGTACTATGGCTACACCTTC

D: TRBD2
size: -
J: TRBJ2-7
V: TRBV13
CDR3: CASSLGRGTSGYEQYF
DNA: TGTGCCAGCAGCTTAGGCCGAGGGACTAGCGGCTACGAGCAGTACTTC

D: TRBD1
size: -
J: TRBJ1-1
V: TRBV6-1
CDR3: CASRQGLNTEAFF
DNA: TGTGCCAGCAGACAGGGGTTGAACACTGAAGCTTTCTTT

D: -
size: -
J: TRBJ1-1
V: TRBV9
CDR3: CASSVVGGNEAFF
DNA: TGTGCCAGCAGCGTAGTGGGGGGGAACGAAGCTTTCTTT

D: -
size: -
J: TRBJ1-1
V: TRBV2
CDR3: CASSEDRTTEAFF
DNA: TGTGCCAGCAGTGAAGACAGAACCACTGAAGCTTTCTTT

D: -
size: -
J: TRBJ1-4
V: TRBV2
CDR3: CASSEAGQVNEKLFF
DNA: TGTGCCAGCAGTGAAGCTGGGCAGGTCAATGAAAAACTGTTTTTT

D: TRBD1
size: -
J: TRBJ1-2
V: TRBV30
CDR3: CAWSPGQYGYTF
DNA: TGTGCCTGGAGTCCGGGACAGTATGGCTACACCTTC

D: -
size: -
J: TRBJ1-4
V: TRBV4-1
CDR3: CASSQEWGATNEKLFF
DNA: TGCGCCAGCAGCCAAGAGTGGGGGGCAACTAATGAAAAACTGTTTTTT

D: -
size: -
J: TRBJ1-3
V: TRBV9
CDR3: CASSVGGRGNTIYF
DNA: TGTGCCAGCAGCGTAGGGGGCAGGGGAAACACCATATATTTT

D: TRBD1
size: -
J: TRBJ1-1
V: TRBV9
CDR3: CASSVTDRVPNTEAFF
DNA: TGTGCCAGCAGCGTGACCGACAGGGTCCCGAACACTGAAGCTTTCTTT

D: -
size: -
J: TRBJ2-3
V: TRBV9
CDR3: CASSVEGGGHADTQYF
DNA: TGTGCCAGCAGCGTTGAAGGGGGGGGCCACGCAGATACGCAGTATTTT

D: -
size: -
J: TRBJ1-2
V: TRBV5-1
CDR3: CASSPATGNGYTF
DNA: TGCGCCAGCAGTCCTGCTACAGGAAATGGCTACACCTTC

D: TRBD1
size: -
J: TRBJ2-6
V: TRBV2
CDR3: CASSPGGIGANVLTF
DNA: TGTGCCAGCAGTCCAGGGGGAATCGGGGCCAACGTCCTGACTTTC

D: -
size: -
J: TRBJ2-2
V: TRBV4-3
CDR3: CASSQDSGWSTGELFF
DNA: TGCGCCAGCAGCCAAGATTCGGGGTGGAGCACCGGGGAGCTGTTTTTT

D: -
size: -
J: TRBJ2-1
V: TRBV4-1
CDR3: CASSRDGGYEQFF
DNA: TGCGCCAGCAGCAGGGACGGGGGTTATGAGCAGTTCTTC

D: TRBD1
size: -
J: TRBJ1-2
V: TRBV5-4
CDR3: CASSLDQTGPGGYTF
DNA: TGTGCCAGCAGCTTGGACCAGACAGGGCCTGGCGGCTACACCTTC

D: -
size: -
J: TRBJ1-1
V: TRBV11-2
CDR3: CASSSFMNTEAFF
DNA: TGTGCCAGCAGCTCCTTTATGAACACTGAAGCTTTCTTT

D: TRBD1
size: few
J: TRBJ1-2
V: TRBV5-1
CDR3: CASSASTGTGGYGYTF
DNA: TGCGCCAGCAGCGCCTCTACCGGGACAGGGGGTTATGGCTACACCTTC

D: -
size: once
J: TRBJ2-7
V: TRBV5-1
CDR3: CASSLLASPTKFYEQYF
DNA: TGCGCCAGCAGCTTACTAGCTTCCCCCACTAAATTTTACGAGCAGTACTTC

D: -
size: few
J: TRBJ1-1
V: TRBV5-1
CDR3: CASSLAGTTNTEAFF
DNA: TGCGCCAGCAGCTTGGCCGGGACAACTAACACTGAAGCTTTCTTT

D: TRBD1
size: -
J: TRBJ1-6
V: TRBV27
CDR3: CASSDHRGTNSPLHF
DNA: TGTGCCAGCAGTGATCACAGGGGTACTAATTCACCCCTCCACTTT

D: TRBD2
size: -
J: TRBJ2-3
V: TRBV9
CDR3: CASSPRTWTSGGSDTQYF
DNA: TGTGCCAGCAGCCCTCGGACGTGGACTAGCGGGGGATCAGATACGCAGTATTTT

D: -
size: -
J: TRBJ1-2
V: TRBV30
CDR3: CAWSPGVGYTF
DNA: TGTGCCTGGAGTCCCGGGGTCGGCTACACCTTC